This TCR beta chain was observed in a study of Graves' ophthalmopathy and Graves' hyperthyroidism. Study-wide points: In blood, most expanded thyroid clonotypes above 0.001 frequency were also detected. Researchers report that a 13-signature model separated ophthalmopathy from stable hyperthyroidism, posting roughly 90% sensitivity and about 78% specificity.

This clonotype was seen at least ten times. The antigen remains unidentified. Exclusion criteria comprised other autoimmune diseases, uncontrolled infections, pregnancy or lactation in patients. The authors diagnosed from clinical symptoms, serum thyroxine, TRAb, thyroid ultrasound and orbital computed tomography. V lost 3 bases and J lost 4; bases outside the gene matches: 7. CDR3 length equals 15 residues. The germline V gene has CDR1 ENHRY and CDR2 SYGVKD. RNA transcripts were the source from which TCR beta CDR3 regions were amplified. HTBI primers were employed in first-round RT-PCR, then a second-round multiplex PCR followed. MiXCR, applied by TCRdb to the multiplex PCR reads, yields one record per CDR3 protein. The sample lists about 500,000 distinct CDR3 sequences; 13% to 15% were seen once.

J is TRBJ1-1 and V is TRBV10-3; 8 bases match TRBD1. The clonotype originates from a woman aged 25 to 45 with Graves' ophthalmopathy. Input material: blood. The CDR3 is CAISEEDRGVTEAFF. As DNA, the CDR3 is TGTGCCATCAGTGAAGAAGACAGGGGAGTCACTGAAGCTTTCTTT.